This T cell receptor (beta chain) appears in the sequencing data of a study of OX40 agonist ivuxolimab in advanced cancers. Study findings and constraints: The CD4+ and CD8+ T cells in the blood had expanded clonally by week 6 at 0.1 to 3.0 mg/kg.

With 5 bases removed from V and 3 bases from J, the gap between germline ends came to 12 bases. The germline CDR1 and CDR2 sequences are SGHAT and FQNNGV. This CDR3 has 14 amino acids. To note about this clone: The antigen is not known.

The repertoire was sequenced with immunoSEQ multiplex PCR; TCRdb's copy has only in-frame clones and lacks some. The sample has about 86,000 clones, around 85% seen once. J is TRBJ2-3 and V is TRBV11-2; D is perhaps TRBD1 (6 bases). This TCR derives from an adult with an advanced solid tumor such as melanoma, head and neck, liver or kidney cancer. Sequenced here: CD4+ or CD8+ T cells sorted from blood, sampled in a trial of the OX40 agonist ivuxolimab. The chain's CDR3 is CASSLERGTDTQYF. CDR3 DNA: TGTGCCAGCAGCCTGGAAAGGGGGACAGATACGCAGTATTTT.